Shown below are 26 T cell receptor beta chains from a single sample sequenced in a study of T cell changes during pregnancy in multiple sclerosis. Here immunoSEQ multiplex PCR was the method, and the copy in TCRdb shows in-frame clones only, minus some. The data contain about 74,000 clones, around nine tenths of them singletons. Sequences were derived from peripheral blood, sampled before pregnancy. The receptors originated from a female donor with multiple sclerosis, enrolled in a pregnancy study.

V is TRBV28 and J is TRBJ2-7, with D possibly matching TRBD2 (6 bases). V shed 2 bases and J shed 3 bases, with 26 bases lying between them. Germline assignment: CDR1 MDHEN and CDR2 SYDVKM. This CDR3 is built from 19 residues. The CDR3 loop reads CASSLRARLSVGTLYEQYF. The CDR3 bases are TGTGCCAGCAGTTTACGGGCTCGGTTGTCAGTGGGGACTCTCTACGAGCAGTACTTC.

This CDR3 reads CASSQGDAGGTSYYEQYF. The CDR3 DNA sequence: TGTGCCAGCAGCCAAGGGGACGCTGGCGGGACTAGTTACTACGAGCAGTACTTC. V gene TRBV4-2 combines with J gene TRBJ2-7, with 8 bases identical to TRBD2. The germline gives CDR1 LGHNA, CDR2 YNFKEQ. After removal of 1 base from V and 3 bases from J, the junction contained 14 bases not matched to a gene. The CDR3 spans 18 residues.

As DNA, the CDR3 is TGTGCCAGCAATAGCGGTGTGGGCTACAATGAGCAGTTCTTC. Translating gives CASNSGVGYNEQFF. The chain joins TRBV28 to TRBJ2-1, with D possibly TRBD2 on 6 matching bases. This CDR3 spans 14 amino acids. Trimming left V 7 bases short and J 3 bases short, with 13 bases between. Germline V gene lookup returns CDR1 MDHEN and CDR2 SYDVKM.

The chain employs TRBV5-1 and TRBJ2-4; 9 nucleotides align to TRBD2. Germline assignment: CDR1 SGHRS and CDR2 YFSETQ. Germline trimming cut 4 bases from V and 6 bases from J; bases unmatched to any gene: 14. The CDR3 length is 17 residues. The CDR3 region has the DNA TGCGCCAGCAGCCCCGTAGCGGGAGTGGGTAATTTAAACATTCAGTACTTC. This codes for CASSPVAGVGNLNIQYF.

The rearrangement links TRBV13 to TRBJ1-1; 9 nucleotides align to TRBD1. CDR3 size: 15 residues. V trimming: 6 bases; J trimming: 8 bases; junction bases outside the gene matches: 13. CDR1 and CDR2 (germline): PRHDT, FYEKMQ (reference sequence). The CDR3 region is CASSVAGTGIEEAFF. In nucleotides, the CDR3 is TGTGCCAGCAGTGTAGCCGGGACAGGGATCGAAGAAGCTTTCTTT. Looking up the rest from reference TRBV13 and TRBJ1-1 gives the full variable domain: AAGVIQSPRHLIKEKRETATLKCYPIPRHDTVYWYQQGPGQDPQFLISFYEKMQSDKGSIPDRFSAQQFSDYHSELNMSSLELGDSALYFCASSVAGTGIEEAFFGQGTRLTVV.

This chain joins TRBV7-2 and TRBJ2-5, with D uncertain. This CDR3 spans 12 amino acids. Trimming removed 2 bases at V and 5 bases at J, with 6 bases between. CDR1 and CDR2 (germline): SGHTA, FQGNSA. The CDR3 DNA reads TGTGCCAGCAGCTTAATGTCGGAGACCCAGTACTTC. The encoded protein is CASSLMSETQYF.

V is TRBV11-2 and J is TRBJ2-7; D unclear. V was shortened by 8 bases and J by 3 bases, with 17 bases between the two germline ends. The CDR3 sequence is 14 residues long. Looked up from germline, CDR1 is SGHAT and CDR2 is FQNNGV. The CDR3 DNA sequence: TGTGCCAGCCGGCACACAAAACAGAGCTACGAGCAGTACTTC. It is translated as CASRHTKQSYEQYF. Using reference TRBV11-2 and TRBJ2-7 for the parts outside the CDR3, the full variable domain is EAGVAQSPRYKIIEKRQSVAFWCNPISGHATLYWYQQILGQGPKLLIQFQNNGVVDDSQLPKDRFSAERLKGVDSTLKIQPAKLEDSAVYLCASRHTKQSYEQYFGPGTRLTVT.

The chain couples TRBV18 to TRBJ2-7; 7 nucleotides match TRBD2. Germline CDR1 is KGHSH and CDR2 is LQKENI. The CDR3 extends over 14 amino acids. V lost 1 base and J lost 5; bases outside the gene matches: 5. CDR3 protein: CASSPLGAGDEQYF. The CDR3 DNA reads as TGTGCCAGCTCACCACTCGGCGCGGGAGACGAGCAGTACTTC. The variable domain in full, completed from reference TRBV18 and TRBJ2-7, reads NAGVMQNPRHLVRRRGQEARLRCSPMKGHSHVYWYRQLPEEGLKFMVYLQKENIIDESGMPKERFSAEFPKEGPSILRIQQVVRGDSAAYFCASSPLGAGDEQYFGPGTRLTVT.

The chain carries TRBV9 and TRBJ2-7; 7 nucleotides line up with TRBD1. The germline CDR1 and CDR2 sequences are SGDLS and YYNGEE. V dropped 0 bases and J dropped 3; count of bases not matched to a gene: 6. The CDR3 is 15 amino acids. CDR3 residues: CASSVEGDRLYEQYF. As DNA, the CDR3 is TGTGCCAGCAGCGTAGAGGGGGACAGACTCTACGAGCAGTACTTC.

V gene TRBV2 combines with J gene TRBJ1-1; the match to TRBD1 covers 11 bases. Trimming removed 2 bases from V and 12 bases from J; junction bases left unmatched: 17. This CDR3 is 17 amino acids long. Per the germline V gene, CDR1 is SNHLY and CDR2 is FYNNEI. The DNA for the CDR3 is TGTGCCAGCAGTGAATGGCCAGGTAGGACAGGGGGCCGATCGTCTTTCTTT. Translated, it gives CASSEWPGRTGGRSSFF.

V and J are TRBV25-1 and TRBJ1-1; no clear D gene. The ends were cut back, 3 bases at V and 5 bases at J, with 7 bases in the middle. This CDR3 is 12 amino acids long. The V gene's germline CDR1 is MGHDK and CDR2 SYGVNS. The CDR3, as DNA: TGTGCCAGCAGTGAGGGGAGGACTGAAGCTTTCTTT. As protein: CASSEGRTEAFF.

The chain joins TRBV19 to TRBJ1-1; D gene uncertain. Trimming stripped 3 bases from V and 0 bases from J, with 8 bases between. CDR3 length: 14 amino acids. Germline values: CDR1 LNHDA, CDR2 SQIVND (reference sequence). This chain's CDR3 is CASSMSGLNTEAFF. As DNA, the CDR3 is TGTGCCAGTAGTATGTCAGGCCTGAACACTGAAGCTTTCTTT.

This chain uses TRBV13 with TRBJ2-6, with TRBD1 as a possible D gene (6 bases). Deletions cut 1 base from V and 2 bases from J, with 6 bases between. CDR3 length: 15 residues. Germline V lookup: CDR1 PRHDT, CDR2 FYEKMQ (reference sequence). The CDR3 bases are TGTGCCAGCAGCTTAGCAGGGGCTGGGGCCAACGTCCTGACTTTC. Amino acids: CASSLAGAGANVLTF.

The chain has TRBV30 and TRBJ2-7; D possibly corresponds to TRBD2 (6 bases). The germline V and J ends were trimmed by 3 bases and 2 bases, with 8 bases remaining between them. Germline lookup yields CDR1 GTSNPN and CDR2 SVGIG (reference sequence). This CDR3 has 12 residues. For the CDR3, the DNA is TGTGCCTGGAGGGGAGGAACCTACGAGCAGTACTTC. This gives the protein CAWRGGTYEQYF.

The chain combines TRBV6-4 with TRBJ2-7; the D is unclear. V was cut by 5 bases and J by 3 bases, with 17 bases left in between. The CDR3 covers 15 residues. Germline V gene sequence: CDR1 MRHNA, CDR2 SNTAGT. The CDR3 sequence is CASSPETSNIYEQYF. The CDR3 DNA reads TGTGCCAGCAGTCCCGAGACATCCAATATCTACGAGCAGTACTTC.

In the case of this clone: The same CDR3 is also encoded by other DNA sequences in this sample. This rearrangement joins TRBV2 to TRBJ2-3; possibly TRBD2 for D (5 bases). CDR1 is SNHLY and CDR2 is FYNNEI in the germline V gene. The CDR3 contains 12 residues. V shed 3 bases and J shed 4 bases, with 5 bases lying between them. CDR3 DNA: TGTGCCAGCAGTGAGGGAGCAGATACGCAGTATTTT. Translating it yields CASSEGADTQYF.

The rearrangement links TRBV19 to TRBJ2-1; 9 bases are shared with TRBD2. V lost 3 bases and J lost 6; bases outside the gene matches: 6. The CDR3 runs 15 residues. Germline CDR1 is LNHDA and CDR2 is SQIVND (reference sequence). The CDR3 protein is CASSISAGGPNEQFF. Written as DNA, the CDR3 is TGTGCCAGTAGTATCAGCGCGGGGGGGCCCAATGAGCAGTTCTTC.

The chain employs TRBV10-3 and TRBJ1-1, with 8 bases that match TRBD1. Germline V gene data show CDR1 as ENHRY and CDR2 as SYGVKD. The CDR3 runs 13 residues. V lost 7 bases to trimming and J lost 3 bases; unmatched junction nucleotides: 4. In DNA, the CDR3 is TGTGCCATCACCCCGGACAGGGACACTGAAGCTTTCTTT. It encodes CAITPDRDTEAFF.

The chain recombines TRBV18 with TRBJ2-5; D unresolved. The CDR3 has 15 amino acids. Germline loops: CDR1 KGHSH, CDR2 LQKENI. The germline V and J ends were trimmed by 6 bases and 0 bases, with 14 bases remaining between them. This chain's CDR3 is CASSRALHNQETQYF. The DNA for the CDR3 is TGTGCCAGCTCTCGCGCACTTCATAACCAAGAGACCCAGTACTTC.

The chain combines TRBV10-3 with TRBJ1-3; the match to TRBD1 covers 10 bases. Germline V gives CDR1 ENHRY, CDR2 SYGVKD. V dropped 10 bases and J dropped 0; count of bases not matched to a gene: 9. The CDR3 length is 16 residues. The CDR3 DNA follows: TGTGCCACCGGGGTCGGGACAGGGGTCTCTGGAAACACCATATATTTT. It yields the protein CATGVGTGVSGNTIYF.

V usage is TRBV5-5 and J usage is TRBJ2-7; tentative D call: TRBD2 (6 bases). The CDR3 length is 18 residues. Trimming pared 0 bases from V and 0 bases from J, leaving 19 bases between. CDR1 is SGHKS, CDR2 YYEKEE, per germline (reference sequence). CDR3 region: CASSLGGPDYLGSYEQYF. In DNA form, the CDR3 reads TGTGCCAGCAGCTTGGGGGGCCCGGACTATCTCGGCTCCTACGAGCAGTACTTC.

The chain combines TRBV6-5 with TRBJ1-5; D not certain. Trimming pared 8 bases from V and 2 bases from J, leaving 16 bases between. CDR1 is MNHEY and CDR2 is SVGAGI in the germline V gene. The length of the CDR3 is 15 residues. CDR3: CASRLSRFGNQPQHF. CDR3 bases: TGTGCCAGCCGTTTAAGCAGGTTTGGCAATCAGCCCCAGCATTTT.

The chain uses TRBV2 and TRBJ2-7; 7 positions agree with TRBD1. CDR3 length: 14 amino acids. The J segment lost 2 bases and the V segment lost 5 bases, leaving 6 bases of the junction unmatched. Germline CDR1 SNHLY, CDR2 FYNNEI. The CDR3, as DNA: TGTGCCAGCAGTCGGGACAGCGGACCCTACGAGCAGTACTTC. Encoded protein: CASSRDSGPYEQYF.

V gene TRBV6-6 combines with J gene TRBJ2-7; 10 bases are shared with TRBD1. Germline CDR1 and CDR2: MNHNY and SVGAGI (reference sequence). The CDR3 spans 15 residues. J lost 3 bases, V lost 2 bases, and 4 bases had no gene match. The CDR3 region has the DNA TGTGCCAGCAGTTACGGGGGGACAGGGGACTACGAGCAGTACTTC. It specifies CASSYGGTGDYEQYF.

This chain uses TRBV7-6 with TRBJ1-1; 7 bases are a match to TRBD1. The V segment lost 2 bases and the J segment 6 bases; nucleotides outside the gene matches: 6. This CDR3 region has 14 residues. CDR1 is SGHVS, CDR2 FNYEAQ, per germline. The CDR3 sequence: CASSLHRGGPEAFF. CDR3 coding DNA: TGTGCCAGCAGCTTACACAGGGGTGGGCCTGAAGCTTTCTTT. Variable domain in full (rest from reference TRBV7-6 and TRBJ1-1): GAGVSQSPRYKVTKRGQDVALRCDPISGHVSLYWYRQALGQGPEFLTYFNYEAQQDKSGLPNDRFSAERPEGSISTLTIQRTEQRDSAMYRCASSLHRGGPEAFFGQGTRLTVV.

This clone was observed a handful of times. The chain recombines TRBV11-2 with TRBJ2-3; D unclear. The CDR3 has 12 amino acids. The germline gives CDR1 SGHAT, CDR2 FQNNGV. Deletions cut 2 bases from V and 6 bases from J, with 6 bases between. The CDR3 reads CASSLIGDTQYF. The CDR3 DNA reads as TGTGCCAGCAGCTTAATCGGGGATACGCAGTATTTT.